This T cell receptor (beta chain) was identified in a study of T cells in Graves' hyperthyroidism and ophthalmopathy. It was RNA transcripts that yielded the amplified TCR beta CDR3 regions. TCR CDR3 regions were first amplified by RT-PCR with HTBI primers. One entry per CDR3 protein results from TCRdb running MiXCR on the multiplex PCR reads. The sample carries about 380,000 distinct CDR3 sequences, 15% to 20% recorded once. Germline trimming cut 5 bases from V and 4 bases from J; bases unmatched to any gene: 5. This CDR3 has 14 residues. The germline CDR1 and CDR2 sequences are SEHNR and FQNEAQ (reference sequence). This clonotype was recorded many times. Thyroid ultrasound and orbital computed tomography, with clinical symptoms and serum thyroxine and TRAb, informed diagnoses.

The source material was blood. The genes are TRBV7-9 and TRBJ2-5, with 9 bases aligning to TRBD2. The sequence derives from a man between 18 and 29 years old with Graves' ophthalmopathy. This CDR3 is CASSPSGVGETQYF. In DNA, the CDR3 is TGTGCCAGCAGCCCTAGCGGGGTGGGAGAGACCCAGTACTTC.